These 17 T cell receptor beta chains were all obtained from the same sample, sequenced in a study of T cell responses to AZD1222 COVID-19 vaccine. Generated by immunoSEQ multiplex PCR, the TCRdb table keeps only in-frame clones and is missing some. The repertoire holds about 110,000 clones, with roughly 86% as singletons. The specimen comprised peripheral blood, sampled on day 0 of MenACWY control vaccination. Receptors were obtained from an adult in good health.

The rearrangement links TRBV4-1 to TRBJ1-6; TRBD1 matches at 7 bases. Germline V lookup: CDR1 MGHRA, CDR2 YSYEKL. Unmatched junction bases numbered 2, after V lost 0 bases and J lost 0 bases. The CDR3 totals 17 residues. CDR3 sequence: CASSQEAGGSYNSPLHF. The DNA of the CDR3 is TGCGCCAGCAGCCAAGAGGCAGGGGGCTCCTATAATTCACCCCTCCACTTT.

The rearrangement links TRBV20-1 to TRBJ1-4; D is unresolved. The germline CDR1 and CDR2 sequences are DFQATT and SNEGSKA (reference sequence). This CDR3 is 13 amino acids long. V was clipped by 3 bases and J by 7 bases, with 12 bases between them. The CDR3 DNA follows: TGCAGTGCTAGTTTCCGAGGGCCTGAAAAACTGTTTTTT. Encoded protein: CSASFRGPEKLFF.

The J gene is TRBJ2-5, the V gene TRBV4-1; no firm D call. Trimming took off 5 bases at V and 2 bases at J, with 18 bases between the two ends. The CDR3 is 16 residues long. Germline V lookup: CDR1 MGHRA, CDR2 YSYEKL. CDR3 sequence reads: CASSYSRGYEQETQYF. DNA for the CDR3: TGCGCCAGCAGCTATTCGCGAGGCTACGAACAAGAGACCCAGTACTTC.

The V and J genes are TRBV28 and TRBJ1-2, with D unclear. The germline V and J ends were trimmed by 2 bases and 8 bases, with 15 bases remaining between them. Germline V gene data show CDR1 as MDHEN and CDR2 as SYDVKM. CDR3 size: 14 residues. CDR3 sequence (DNA): TGTGCCAGCAGTTTACCGGTTTCTATAGGCGGCTACACCTTC. Amino acid sequence: CASSLPVSIGGYTF.

V gene TRBV11-2 combines with J gene TRBJ2-3; possibly TRBD1 or TRBD2 for D (6 bases each). The CDR3 has 17 residues. CDR1 is SGHAT and CDR2 is FQNNGV in the germline V gene. Trimming shortened V by 7 bases and J by 2 bases, and 22 bases separated the two germline ends. As DNA, the CDR3 is TGTGCCAGCACCTACCCCCGGGGGCGGGACCCCACAGATACGCAGTATTTT. It encodes CASTYPRGRDPTDTQYF.

The chain employs TRBV11-2 and TRBJ2-7; weak D call: TRBD2 (5 bases). The CDR3 consists of 13 residues. V shed 3 bases and J shed 3 bases, with 9 bases lying between them. CDR1 is SGHAT, CDR2 FQNNGV, per germline. CDR3 region: CASSFGLFYEQYF. DNA of the CDR3: TGTGCCAGCAGCTTTGGACTTTTCTACGAGCAGTACTTC.

This clone was seen ten or more times. The chain is built from TRBV2 and TRBJ2-7; TRBD2 might be the D (6 bases). CDR1 and CDR2 from the germline V gene are SNHLY and FYNNEI. Deletions cut 2 bases from V and 9 bases from J, with 11 bases between. The CDR3 contains 12 residues. CDR3 in amino acids: CASSERGATQYF. Here the CDR3 DNA reads TGTGCCAGCAGTGAACGCGGGGCCACGCAGTACTTC.

The V call is TRBV28, the J call TRBJ1-4; 8 bases match TRBD1. Germline-derived CDR1 and CDR2 are MDHEN and SYDVKM. Trimming cost V 4 bases and J 7 bases; bases outside gene matches: 11. This CDR3 has 16 amino acids. CDR3 sequence (DNA): TGTGCCAGCAGTTCAGCAGGGGGCTCCCTAAGTGAAAAACTGTTTTTT. Its translation is CASSSAGGSLSEKLFF.

This chain joins TRBV30 and TRBJ1-5; D possibly corresponds to TRBD1 (5 bases). This CDR3 contains 13 residues. Looked up from germline, CDR1 is GTSNPN and CDR2 is SVGIG (reference sequence). Trimming removed 0 bases from V and 3 bases from J, with 6 bases in between. The CDR3 spells CAWSVTDNQPQHF. CDR3 sequence (DNA): TGTGCCTGGAGTGTGACAGACAATCAGCCCCAGCATTTT.

The V gene is TRBV18, the J gene TRBJ2-1; D is uncertain. The V gene's germline CDR1 is KGHSH and CDR2 LQKENI. V was trimmed by 3 bases and J by 0 bases, leaving 18 bases between them. The CDR3 length is 18 residues. The CDR3 nucleotides are TGTGCCAGCTCACCGCCACGACGGTGGCAGAGCTCCTACAATGAGCAGTTCTTC. Translated: CASSPPRRWQSSYNEQFF.

The rearrangement links TRBV7-9 to TRBJ2-1; 9 nucleotides align to TRBD2. From germline, CDR1 is SEHNR and CDR2 FQNEAQ (reference sequence). The CDR3 covers 14 residues. The V segment lost 8 bases and the J segment 5 bases; nucleotides outside the gene matches: 7. CDR3 in DNA: TGTGCCAGCCATCGACTAGCGGAAGACAATGAGCAGTTCTTC. Encoded protein: CASHRLAEDNEQFF.

The J gene is TRBJ1-2, the V gene TRBV4-3; 11 nucleotides align to TRBD1. This CDR3 contains 15 residues. The V gene end was trimmed by 3 bases and the J gene end by 8 bases; junction bases not matched to a gene: 8. The germline CDR1 and CDR2 sequences are LGHNA and YSLEER. In nucleotides, the CDR3 is TGCGCCAGCAGCCAGGACAGGGGGCCCCGGCTCGGCTACACCTTC. This translates into CASSQDRGPRLGYTF.

The V gene is TRBV7-9, the J gene TRBJ1-1; D ambiguous. From germline, CDR1 is SEHNR and CDR2 FQNEAQ (reference sequence). The CDR3 sequence is 13 residues long. Trimming took 5 bases from V and 8 from J, leaving 15 bases between them. CDR3 region: CASSGRSIGEAFF. CDR3 nucleotides: TGTGCCAGCAGCGGACGGTCGATCGGGGAAGCTTTCTTT.

This clone was seen more than once but under ten times. The V call is TRBV27, the J call TRBJ1-5, with D possibly being TRBD1 (6 bases). Looked up from germline, CDR1 is MNHEY and CDR2 is SMNVEV (reference sequence). This CDR3 has 13 amino acids. With 3 bases removed from V and 5 bases from J, the gap between germline ends came to 8 bases. The CDR3, as DNA: TGTGCCAGCAGTTTTGGGGGCCATCAGCCCCAGCATTTT. It yields the protein CASSFGGHQPQHF.

The chain links TRBV4-3 to TRBJ1-4; no firm D call. V dropped 3 bases and J dropped 2 bases, with 7 bases sitting between them. The germline V gene encodes CDR1 LGHNA and CDR2 YSLEER. CDR3 length: 14 residues. For the CDR3, the DNA is TGCGCCAGCAGCCAGAGCTCGACTAATGAAAAACTGTTTTTT. This codes for CASSQSSTNEKLFF.

This clone showed up just once. The chain has TRBV6-2 or TRBV6-3 and TRBJ2-1, with 9 positions matching TRBD2. Germline V CDR1 and CDR2: MNHEY, SVGEGT. After removal of 0 bases from V and 4 bases from J, the junction contained 4 bases not matched to a gene. The CDR3 loop spans 16 amino acids. The CDR3, as DNA: TGTGCCAGCAGTTACTCAGCCAGCGGGGGGTACAATGAGCAGTTCTTC. Translation: CASSYSASGGYNEQFF.

The chain carries TRBV7-2 and TRBJ2-1; D is tentatively TRBD1 or TRBD2 (5 bases each). CDR3 length equals 14 residues. The V end was cut by 3 bases, the J end by 11 bases, with 17 bases between. Per the germline V gene, CDR1 is SGHTA and CDR2 is FQGNSA. The CDR3: CASSFPPRGGQQFF. In DNA, the CDR3 is TGTGCCAGCAGCTTCCCACCCCGGGGCGGCCAGCAGTTCTTC.